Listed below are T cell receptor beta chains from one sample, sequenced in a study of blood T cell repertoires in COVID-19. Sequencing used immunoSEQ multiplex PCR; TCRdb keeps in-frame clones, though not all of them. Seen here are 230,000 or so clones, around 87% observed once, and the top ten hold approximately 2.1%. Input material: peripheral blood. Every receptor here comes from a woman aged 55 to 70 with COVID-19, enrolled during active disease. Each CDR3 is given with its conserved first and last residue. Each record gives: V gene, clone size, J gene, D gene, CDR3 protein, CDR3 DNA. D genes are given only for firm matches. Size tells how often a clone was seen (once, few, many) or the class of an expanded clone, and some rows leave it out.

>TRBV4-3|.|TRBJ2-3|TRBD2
CASSQDQVAGGPGRDTQYF
TGCGCCAGCAGCCAAGATCAGGTAGCGGGGGGCCCAGGTCGGGATACGCAGTATTTT
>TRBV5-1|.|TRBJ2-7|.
CASSLPGLTYEQYF
TGCGCCAGCAGCTTGCCAGGTCTCACCTACGAGCAGTACTTC
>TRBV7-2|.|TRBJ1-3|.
CASRPGIDGDTIYF
TGTGCCAGCAGACCCGGGATCGATGGGGACACCATATATTTT
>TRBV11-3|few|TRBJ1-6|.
CASSLVTVSRLSSPLHF
TGTGCCAGCAGCTTAGTAACTGTCAGCCGACTATCCTCACCCCTCCACTTT
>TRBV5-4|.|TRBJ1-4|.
CASSLSGGTNEKLFF
TGTGCCAGCAGCTTGTCGGGGGGAACTAATGAAAAACTGTTTTTT
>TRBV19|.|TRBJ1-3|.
CASSIPRTVRGNTIYF
TGTGCCAGTAGTATCCCCCGGACAGTGAGAGGAAACACCATATATTTT
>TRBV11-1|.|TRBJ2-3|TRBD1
CASSLGTGRITDTQYF
TGTGCCAGCAGCTTAGGGACAGGGCGGATAACAGATACGCAGTATTTT
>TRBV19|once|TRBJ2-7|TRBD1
CASSAWGQGSYEQYF
TGTGCCAGTAGTGCGTGGGGACAGGGGTCCTACGAGCAGTACTTC
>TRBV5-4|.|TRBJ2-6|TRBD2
CASSLGSGGFRTGANVLTF
TGTGCCAGCAGCTTGGGGTCGGGGGGTTTCCGCACCGGGGCCAACGTCCTGACTTTC
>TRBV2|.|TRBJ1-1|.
CASSDLANTEAFF
TGTGCCAGCAGTGACTTAGCAAACACTGAAGCTTTCTTT
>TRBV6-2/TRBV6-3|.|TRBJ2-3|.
CASSVPLITDTQYF
TGTGCCAGCAGTGTCCCCCTTATCACAGATACGCAGTATTTT
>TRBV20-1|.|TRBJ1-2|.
CSARLDYGYTF
TGCAGTGCTAGACTTGACTATGGCTACACCTTC
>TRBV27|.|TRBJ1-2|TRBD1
CASSLGQGAGGYTF
TGTGCCAGCAGTTTGGGACAGGGGGCGGGCGGCTACACCTTC
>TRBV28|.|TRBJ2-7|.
CASRTTGIYYEQYF
TGTGCCAGCAGGACGACAGGAATCTACTACGAGCAGTACTTC
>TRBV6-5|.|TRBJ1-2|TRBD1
CASSRTGEYGYTF
TGTGCCAGCAGCCGGACAGGGGAATATGGCTACACCTTC
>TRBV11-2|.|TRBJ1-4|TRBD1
CASSSRTGPNEKLFF
TGTGCCAGCAGCTCACGGACAGGTCCTAATGAAAAACTGTTTTTT
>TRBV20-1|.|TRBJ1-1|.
CSAMLNTEAFF
TGCAGTGCTATGCTAAACACTGAAGCTTTCTTT
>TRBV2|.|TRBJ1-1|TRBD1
CASSEGPPGQGSTAEAFF
TGTGCCAGCAGTGAGGGACCACCGGGACAGGGGTCGACTGCTGAAGCTTTCTTT
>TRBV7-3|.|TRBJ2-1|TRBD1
CASSSYGDRGSEQFF
TGTGCCAGCAGCTCCTACGGGGACAGGGGAAGTGAGCAGTTCTTC
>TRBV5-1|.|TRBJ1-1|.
CASSLTMNTEAFF
TGCGCCAGCAGTCTTACTATGAACACTGAAGCTTTCTTT
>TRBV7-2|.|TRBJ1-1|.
CASSPLQGNTEAFF
TGTGCCAGCAGCCCATTACAGGGGAACACTGAAGCTTTCTTT
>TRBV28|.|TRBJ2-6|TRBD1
CASSPIPGQASGANVLTF
TGTGCCAGCAGTCCGATTCCGGGACAGGCGTCTGGGGCCAACGTCCTGACTTTC
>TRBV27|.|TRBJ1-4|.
CASSLWRADEKLFF
TGTGCCAGCAGTTTATGGAGGGCAGATGAAAAACTGTTTTTT
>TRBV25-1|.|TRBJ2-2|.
CASSGGDETGELFF
TGTGCCAGCAGTGGGGGGGACGAGACCGGGGAGCTGTTTTTT
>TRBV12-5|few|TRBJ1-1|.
CASGLWQGHMNTEAFF
TGTGCTAGTGGTTTGTGGCAGGGACACATGAACACTGAAGCTTTCTTT
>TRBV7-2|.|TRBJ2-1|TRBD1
CASSAGQGISNEQFF
TGTGCCAGCAGCGCGGGACAGGGGATTAGCAATGAGCAGTTCTTC
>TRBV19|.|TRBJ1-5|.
CASSIHGQPQHF
TGTGCCAGTAGTATCCACGGTCAGCCCCAGCATTTT
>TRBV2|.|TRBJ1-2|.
CASSDPGSLNYGYTF
TGTGCCAGCAGTGATCCGGGATCGCTTAACTATGGCTACACCTTC
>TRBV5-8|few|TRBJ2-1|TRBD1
CANPDRVYNEQFF
TGTGCCAACCCGGACAGGGTCTACAATGAGCAGTTCTTC
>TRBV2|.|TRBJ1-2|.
CASSDSGYTF
TGTGCCAGCAGTGATAGTGGCTACACCTTC
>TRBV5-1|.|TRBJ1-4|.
CASSLIPSNEKLFF
TGCGCCAGCAGCTTAATACCGAGTAATGAAAAACTGTTTTTT
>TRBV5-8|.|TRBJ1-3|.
CASSQTRSGNTIYF
TGTGCCAGCAGCCAGACACGCTCTGGAAACACCATATATTTT
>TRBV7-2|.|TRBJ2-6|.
CASSLFFSGANVLTF
TGTGCCAGCAGCTTATTCTTCTCTGGGGCCAACGTCCTGACTTTC
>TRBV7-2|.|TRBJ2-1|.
CASSFRRYNEQFF
TGTGCCAGCAGCTTTCGGCGGTACAATGAGCAGTTCTTC
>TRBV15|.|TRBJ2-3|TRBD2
CATSSGRGGAADTQYF
TGTGCCACCAGCAGTGGGCGCGGGGGGGCCGCAGATACGCAGTATTTT
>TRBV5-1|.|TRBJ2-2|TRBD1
CASSKQGPTNTGELFF
TGCGCCAGCAGCAAACAGGGGCCGACGAACACCGGGGAGCTGTTTTTT
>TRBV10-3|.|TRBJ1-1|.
CAISDKGRGRGNTEAFF
TGTGCCATCAGTGACAAAGGGAGGGGCAGGGGCAACACTGAAGCTTTCTTT
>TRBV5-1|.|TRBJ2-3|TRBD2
CASFQGLASSTDTQYF
TGCGCCAGCTTTCAAGGACTAGCGTCTAGCACAGATACGCAGTATTTT
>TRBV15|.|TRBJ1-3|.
CATSTGQLTGNTIYF
TGTGCCACCAGCACAGGACAGCTAACAGGAAACACCATATATTTT
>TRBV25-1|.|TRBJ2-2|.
CASRAIGTRTGELFF
TGTGCCAGCAGGGCTATCGGGACAAGGACCGGGGAGCTGTTTTTT
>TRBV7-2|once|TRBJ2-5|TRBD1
CASSLGRQGIETQYF
TGTGCCAGCAGCTTAGGGCGACAGGGGATTGAGACCCAGTACTTC
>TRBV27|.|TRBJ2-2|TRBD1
CASSLRSGQGALGTGELFF
TGTGCCAGCAGTTTACGTTCGGGACAGGGGGCCCTTGGCACCGGGGAGCTGTTTTTT
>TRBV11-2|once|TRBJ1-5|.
CASSLGALRPQHF
TGTGCCAGCAGCCTAGGGGCTTTACGGCCCCAGCATTTT
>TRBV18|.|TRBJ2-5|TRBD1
CASSPPNPGGRETQYF
TGTGCCAGCTCACCCCCGAATCCAGGGGGCAGAGAGACCCAGTACTTC